The following is a TCR beta chain sequence with its context. Clones were sequenced by immunoSEQ multiplex PCR, and TCRdb holds only the in-frame ones, with some missing. This sample carries a few hundred thousand clones, approximately 91% of them seen once, and the ten largest clones take 0.95% to 1.5%. Germline assignment: CDR1 SEHNR and CDR2 FQNEAQ (reference sequence). V shed 6 bases, J shed 4 bases, and the junction held 8 bases outside the gene matches. The CDR3 has 14 residues. The data were taken from a study of blood T cell repertoires in COVID-19. In the study overall: Acute and convalescent COVID-19 samples came from the United States, Italy and Spain.

Sequencing input: PBMCs or T cells enriched from blood (not recorded which). This sequence originates from a human donor in a cohort exposed to, infected with or recovered from COVID-19 (not recorded which). The donor label of this sample is uncertain. The rearrangement joins TRBV7-9 to TRBJ1-2; 7 positions agree with TRBD1. This CDR3 is CASSLPQGIYGYTF. Written as DNA, the CDR3 is TGTGCCAGCAGTCTACCACAGGGGATCTATGGCTACACCTTC.